This T cell receptor (beta chain) is drawn from a study of cytomegalovirus exposure and HLA in healthy donors. For the study at large: Counted in an early data release were 85 million or so unique TCRs from HLA-typed donors.

Study-wide results and limits: A later analysis linked some 17,000 TCR beta sequences to HLA alleles at 0.05 false discovery rate. In a later analysis, donors in an Asian-associated ancestry cluster reportedly had fewer N-insertions in productive TCRs than the cohort mean. TRBV6-2, TRBV6-3 and some other V segments were excluded as indistinguishable.

The PCR had 60 Vbeta and 13 Jbeta primers. Sequenced by immunoSEQ multiplex PCR; TCRdb stores in-frame clones only, minus some. Of 130,000 to 150,000 clones detected, approximately 80% appear once; the ten largest clones hold roughly 4%. About this clone itself: Its antigen remains unidentified.

The CDR3 is made up of 15 amino acids. V lost 3 bases, J lost 4 bases, and 14 bases lay in between. The germline V gene encodes CDR1 SGDLS and CDR2 YYNGEE. This chain connects TRBV9 to TRBJ2-1; possible D gene TRBD1, 6 bases. The receptor was isolated from a woman aged 40 to 55 in good health and CMV-seropositive. The specimen sequenced was PBMCs. The CDR3 is CASSGGTLLYNEQFF. The CDR3, as DNA: TGTGCCAGCAGCGGAGGGACACTTCTTTACAATGAGCAGTTCTTC.